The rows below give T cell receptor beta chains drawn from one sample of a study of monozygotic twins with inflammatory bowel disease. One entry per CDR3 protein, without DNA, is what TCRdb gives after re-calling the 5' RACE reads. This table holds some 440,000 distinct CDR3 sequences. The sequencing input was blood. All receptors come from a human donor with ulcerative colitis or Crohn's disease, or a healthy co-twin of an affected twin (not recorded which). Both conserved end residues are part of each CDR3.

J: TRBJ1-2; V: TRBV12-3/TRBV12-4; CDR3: CASSPPGVDYGYTF
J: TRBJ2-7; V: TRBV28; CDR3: CASTPQGAFHEQYF
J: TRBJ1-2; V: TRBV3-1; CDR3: CASSHPRGTIF
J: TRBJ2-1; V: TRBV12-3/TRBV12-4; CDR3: CASLGTTNEQFF
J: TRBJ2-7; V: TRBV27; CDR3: CASSIAGTSAYEQYF
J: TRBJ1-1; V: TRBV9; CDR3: CASSSHQGQGGKAFF
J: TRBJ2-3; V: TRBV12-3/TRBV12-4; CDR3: CASTRSGGISTDTQYF
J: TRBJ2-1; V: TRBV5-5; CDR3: CASSLGDNPAYNEQFF
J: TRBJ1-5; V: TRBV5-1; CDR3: CASSLGGREQPQHF
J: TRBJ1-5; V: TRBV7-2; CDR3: CASTLWAGGGQPQHF
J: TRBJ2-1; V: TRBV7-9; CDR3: CASSPPAGYNEQFF
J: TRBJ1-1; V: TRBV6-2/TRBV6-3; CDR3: CASSYRDSHTEAFF
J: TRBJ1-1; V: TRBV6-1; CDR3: CASRQDLDRGQTEAFF
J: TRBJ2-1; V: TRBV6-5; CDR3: CASSWSNEQFF
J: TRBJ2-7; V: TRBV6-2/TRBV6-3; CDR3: CASRDPTYEQYF
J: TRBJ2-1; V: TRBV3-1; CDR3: CASSYSTSSYNEQFF
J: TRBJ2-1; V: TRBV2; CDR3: CASSALTGGSEQFF
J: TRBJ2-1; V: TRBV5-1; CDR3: CASSPGTSFEQFF
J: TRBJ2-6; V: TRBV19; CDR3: CASSIGAVSGANVLTF
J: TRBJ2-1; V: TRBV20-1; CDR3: CSARDPGTTASNEQFF
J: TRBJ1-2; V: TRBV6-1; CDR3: CASSVQVPSYGYTF
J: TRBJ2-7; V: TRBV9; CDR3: CASSVSTGGKLGGYEQYF
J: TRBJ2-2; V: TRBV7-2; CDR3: CASSVLAQAGELFF
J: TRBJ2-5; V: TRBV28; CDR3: CASSLSGRQETQYF
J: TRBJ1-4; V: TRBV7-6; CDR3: CASSLEIRASTNEKLFF
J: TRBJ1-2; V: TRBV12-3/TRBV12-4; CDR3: CASSQGARGYTF
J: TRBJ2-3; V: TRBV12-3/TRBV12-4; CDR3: CASRAIGLDADTQYF
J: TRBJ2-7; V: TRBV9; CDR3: CASSPLQSSADEQYF
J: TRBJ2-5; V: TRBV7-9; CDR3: CASSLDIARGETQYF
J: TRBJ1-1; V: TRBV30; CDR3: CAWSVVGGGTEAFF
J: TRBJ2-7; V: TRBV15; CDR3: CATSREGGHSSYEQYF
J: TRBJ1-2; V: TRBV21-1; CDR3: CALPARDYGYTF
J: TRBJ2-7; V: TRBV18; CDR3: CASSRDRSREQYF
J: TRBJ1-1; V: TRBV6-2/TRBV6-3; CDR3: CASSPPGPRNTEAFF
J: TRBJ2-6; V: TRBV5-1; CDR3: CASSLGTLDYGANVLTF
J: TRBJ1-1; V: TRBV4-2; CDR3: CASSQVGGLNTEAFF
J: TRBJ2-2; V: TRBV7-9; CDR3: CASSSPRGSGELFF
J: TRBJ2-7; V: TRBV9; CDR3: CASSVGTSPYEQYF
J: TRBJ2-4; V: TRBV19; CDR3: CASSGGRGGLNIQYF
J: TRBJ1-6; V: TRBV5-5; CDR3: CASSFTAGDRGSPLHF
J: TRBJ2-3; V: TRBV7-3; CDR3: CASSNGGSTDTQYF
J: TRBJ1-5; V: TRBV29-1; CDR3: CSVGEGDPQHF
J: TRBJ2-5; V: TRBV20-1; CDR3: CSAKTGIETQYF
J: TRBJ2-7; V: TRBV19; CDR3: CASSPRLTLDLEQYF
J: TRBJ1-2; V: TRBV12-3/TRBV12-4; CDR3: CASTPRGSGYGYTF
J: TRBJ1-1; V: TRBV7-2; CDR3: CASSPPQGMGTEAFF
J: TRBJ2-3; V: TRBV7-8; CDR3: CASSLYEGYRTDTQYF
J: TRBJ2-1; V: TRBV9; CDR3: CASSVGGRGADNEQFF
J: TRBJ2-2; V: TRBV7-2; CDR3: CASTVTSGGTGELFF
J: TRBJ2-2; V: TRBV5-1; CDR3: CASSMTGDVTGELFF
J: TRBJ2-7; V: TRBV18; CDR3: CASSQGTGEQYF
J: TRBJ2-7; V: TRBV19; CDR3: CASSIGRLGDEQYF
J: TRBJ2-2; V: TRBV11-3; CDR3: CASSPGTWGSNTGELFF